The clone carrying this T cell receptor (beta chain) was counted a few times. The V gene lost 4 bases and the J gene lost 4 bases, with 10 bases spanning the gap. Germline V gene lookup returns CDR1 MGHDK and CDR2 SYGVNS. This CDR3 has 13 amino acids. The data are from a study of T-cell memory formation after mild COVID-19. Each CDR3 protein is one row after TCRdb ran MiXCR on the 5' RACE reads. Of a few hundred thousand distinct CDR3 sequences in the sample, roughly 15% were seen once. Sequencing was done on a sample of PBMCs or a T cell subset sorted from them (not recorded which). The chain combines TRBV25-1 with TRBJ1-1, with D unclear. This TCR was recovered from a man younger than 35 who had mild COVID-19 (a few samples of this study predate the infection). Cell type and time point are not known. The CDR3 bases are TGTGCCAGCAGTGGACTAAAAGGCACTGAAGCTTTCTTT. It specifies CASSGLKGTEAFF.